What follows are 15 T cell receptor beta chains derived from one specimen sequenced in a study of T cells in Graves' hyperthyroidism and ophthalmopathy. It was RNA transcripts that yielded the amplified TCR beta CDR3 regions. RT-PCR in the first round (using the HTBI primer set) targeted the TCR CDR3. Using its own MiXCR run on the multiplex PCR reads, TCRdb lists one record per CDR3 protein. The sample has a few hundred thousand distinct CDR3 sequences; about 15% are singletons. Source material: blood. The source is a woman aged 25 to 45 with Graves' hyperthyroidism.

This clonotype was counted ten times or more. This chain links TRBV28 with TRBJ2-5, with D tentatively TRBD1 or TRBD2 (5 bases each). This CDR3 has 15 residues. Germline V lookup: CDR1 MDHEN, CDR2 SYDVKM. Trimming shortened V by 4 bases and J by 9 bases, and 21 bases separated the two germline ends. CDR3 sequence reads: CASSSMARGSLSQYF. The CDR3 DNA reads TGTGCCAGCAGTTCTATGGCCCGGGGCAGCCTGTCCCAGTACTTC.

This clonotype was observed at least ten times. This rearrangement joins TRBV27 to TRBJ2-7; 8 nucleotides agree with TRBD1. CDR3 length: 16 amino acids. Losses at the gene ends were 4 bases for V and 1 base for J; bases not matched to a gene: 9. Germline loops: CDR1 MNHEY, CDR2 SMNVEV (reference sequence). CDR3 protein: CASSSLGQGLSYEQYF. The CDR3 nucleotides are TGTGCCAGCAGTTCCTTAGGACAGGGATTGTCCTACGAGCAGTACTTC.

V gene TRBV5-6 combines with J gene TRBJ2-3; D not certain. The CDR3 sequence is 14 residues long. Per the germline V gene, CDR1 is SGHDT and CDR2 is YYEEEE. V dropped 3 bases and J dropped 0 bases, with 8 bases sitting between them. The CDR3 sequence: CASSYRPSTDTQYF. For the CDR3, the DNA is TGTGCCAGCAGCTATCGCCCTAGCACAGATACGCAGTATTTT.

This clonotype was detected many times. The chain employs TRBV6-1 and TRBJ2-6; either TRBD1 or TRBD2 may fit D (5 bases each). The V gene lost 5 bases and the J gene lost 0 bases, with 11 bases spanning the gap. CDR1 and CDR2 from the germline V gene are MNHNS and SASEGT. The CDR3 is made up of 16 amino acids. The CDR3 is CASSSGTVSGANVLTF. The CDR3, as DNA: TGTGCCAGCAGTTCCGGGACGGTCTCTGGGGCCAACGTCCTGACTTTC.

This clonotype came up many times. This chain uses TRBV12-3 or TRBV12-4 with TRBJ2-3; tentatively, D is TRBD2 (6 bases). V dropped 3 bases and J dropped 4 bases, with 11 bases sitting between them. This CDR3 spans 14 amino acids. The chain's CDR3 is CASSFERRADTQYF. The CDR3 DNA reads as TGTGCCAGCAGTTTTGAGAGGAGGGCAGATACGCAGTATTTT.

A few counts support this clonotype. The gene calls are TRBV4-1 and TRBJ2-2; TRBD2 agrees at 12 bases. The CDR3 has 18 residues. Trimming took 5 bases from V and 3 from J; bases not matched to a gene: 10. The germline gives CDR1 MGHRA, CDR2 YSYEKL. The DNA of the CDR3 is TGCGCCAGCAGCTTCCGGACTAGCGGGATCGTCTACACCGGGGAGCTGTTTTTT. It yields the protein CASSFRTSGIVYTGELFF.

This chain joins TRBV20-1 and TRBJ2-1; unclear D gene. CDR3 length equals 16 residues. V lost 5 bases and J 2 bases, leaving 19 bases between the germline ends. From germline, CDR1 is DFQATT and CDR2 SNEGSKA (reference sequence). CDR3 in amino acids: CSAEFGLRTAYNEQFF. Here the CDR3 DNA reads TGCAGTGCTGAATTTGGCCTAAGAACCGCCTACAATGAGCAGTTCTTC.

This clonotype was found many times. CDR3 residues: CASSEGGSVAYNEQFF. The CDR3, as DNA: TGTGCCAGCAGCGAGGGAGGGTCGGTCGCCTACAATGAGCAGTTCTTC. The rearrangement joins TRBV2 to TRBJ2-1, with TRBD2 identical over 7 bases. Unmatched junction bases numbered 10, after V lost 6 bases and J lost 2 bases. This CDR3 has 16 amino acids. In germline, CDR1 is SNHLY, CDR2 FYNNEI.

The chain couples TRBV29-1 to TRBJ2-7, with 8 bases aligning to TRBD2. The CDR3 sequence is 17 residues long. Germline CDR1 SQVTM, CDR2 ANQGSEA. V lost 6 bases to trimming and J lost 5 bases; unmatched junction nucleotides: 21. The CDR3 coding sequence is TGCAGCGTAAGGTCCAGCGGGAGAACAAGCTCCCTGAACGAGCAGTACTTC. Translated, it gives CSVRSSGRTSSLNEQYF.

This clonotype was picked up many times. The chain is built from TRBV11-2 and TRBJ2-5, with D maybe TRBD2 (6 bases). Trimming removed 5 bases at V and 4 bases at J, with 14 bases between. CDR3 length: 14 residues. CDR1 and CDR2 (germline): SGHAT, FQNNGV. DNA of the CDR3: TGTGCCAGCAGCCAACAGACTAGGAGAGAGACCCAGTACTTC. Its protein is CASSQQTRRETQYF. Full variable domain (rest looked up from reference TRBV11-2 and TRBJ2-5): EAGVAQSPRYKIIEKRQSVAFWCNPISGHATLYWYQQILGQGPKLLIQFQNNGVVDDSQLPKDRFSAERLKGVDSTLKIQPAKLEDSAVYLCASSQQTRRETQYFGPGTRLLVL.

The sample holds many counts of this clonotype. The CDR3 nucleotides are TGTGCCTGGGGGACTGGAGAGACCCAGTACTTC. It specifies CAWGTGETQYF. The chain couples TRBV30 to TRBJ2-5, with a tentative D call TRBD2 (6 bases). The V and J ends lost 5 bases and 4 bases respectively, with 8 bases between them. CDR3 length: 11 residues. The germline V gene encodes CDR1 GTSNPN and CDR2 SVGIG (reference sequence).

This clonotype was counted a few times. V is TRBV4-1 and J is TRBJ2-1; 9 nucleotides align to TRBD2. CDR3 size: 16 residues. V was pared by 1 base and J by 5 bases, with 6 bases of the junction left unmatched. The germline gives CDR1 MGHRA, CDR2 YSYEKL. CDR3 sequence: CASSQVGSSGNNEQFF. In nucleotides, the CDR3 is TGCGCCAGCAGCCAAGTTGGGTCTAGCGGGAACAATGAGCAGTTCTTC.

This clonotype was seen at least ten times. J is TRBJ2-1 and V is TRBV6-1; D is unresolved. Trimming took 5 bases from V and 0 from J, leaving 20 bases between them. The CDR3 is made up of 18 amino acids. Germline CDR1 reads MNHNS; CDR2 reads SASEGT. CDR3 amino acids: CASSSFPPQESSYNEQFF. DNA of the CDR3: TGTGCCAGCAGTTCTTTCCCCCCACAAGAGAGCTCCTACAATGAGCAGTTCTTC.

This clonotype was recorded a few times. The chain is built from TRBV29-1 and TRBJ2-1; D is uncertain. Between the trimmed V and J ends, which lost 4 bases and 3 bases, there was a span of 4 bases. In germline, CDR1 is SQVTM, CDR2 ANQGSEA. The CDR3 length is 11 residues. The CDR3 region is CSVGLYNEQFF. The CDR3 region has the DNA TGCAGCGTTGGACTCTACAATGAGCAGTTCTTC.

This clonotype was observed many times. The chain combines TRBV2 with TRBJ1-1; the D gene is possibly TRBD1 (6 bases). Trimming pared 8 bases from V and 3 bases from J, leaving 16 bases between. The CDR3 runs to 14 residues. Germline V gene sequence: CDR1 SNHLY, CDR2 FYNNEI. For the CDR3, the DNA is TGTGCCAGCCGGACAGACCGGTGGGACACTGAAGCTTTCTTT. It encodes CASRTDRWDTEAFF.